The 18 T cell receptor beta chains below come from one sample, sequenced in a study of blood T cell repertoires in COVID-19. Measured with immunoSEQ multiplex PCR; TCRdb has only the in-frame clones, and not every one. The repertoire holds around 83,000 clones, with roughly 86% as singletons. Sample: peripheral blood. These receptors all come from an elderly man with active or convalescent COVID-19.

CDR3 in amino acids: CASSSDRTNTEAFF. The CDR3, as DNA: TGTGCCAGCTCGTCAGACAGAACGAACACTGAAGCTTTCTTT. The rearrangement links TRBV18 to TRBJ1-1; D is perhaps TRBD1 (5 bases). The V and J ends lost 6 bases and 1 base respectively, with 12 bases between them. Germline V lookup: CDR1 KGHSH, CDR2 LQKENI. The CDR3 is 14 residues long.

The V and J genes are TRBV11-3 and TRBJ1-4; possibly TRBD1 for D (5 bases). The V end lost 5 bases, the J end lost 10 bases, and 11 bases lay between the germline ends. The CDR3 totals 12 residues. CDR1 SGHNT and CDR2 YENEEA come from the germline V gene. The CDR3 DNA sequence: TGTGCCAGCAGCAGATTTCAGGGAAAACTGTTTTTT. This translates into CASSRFQGKLFF.

V gene TRBV12-3 or TRBV12-4 combines with J gene TRBJ2-2; D is uncertain. The CDR3 totals 13 residues. Trimming removed 3 bases at V and 2 bases at J, with 4 bases between. In DNA, the CDR3 is TGTGCCAGCAGTTTGACAAACACCGGGGAGCTGTTTTTT. Residues: CASSLTNTGELFF.

J is TRBJ2-3 and V is TRBV11-2; 7 nucleotides align to TRBD2. Trimming at V came to 6 bases and at J to 3 bases, leaving 6 bases not matched to a gene. This CDR3 region has 14 residues. Germline V gives CDR1 SGHAT, CDR2 FQNNGV. CDR3 nucleotides: TGTGCCAGCAGTCTTGGGGGGGGGACAGATACGCAGTATTTT. Its translation is CASSLGGGTDTQYF.

This chain joins TRBV7-2 and TRBJ2-5; 9 bases line up with TRBD2. The CDR3 totals 15 residues. Germline values: CDR1 SGHTA, CDR2 FQGNSA. Germline trimming cut 5 bases from V and 2 bases from J; bases unmatched to any gene: 6. The CDR3 sequence is CASSLIAGAQETQYF. CDR3 nucleotide sequence: TGTGCCAGCAGCCTCATAGCGGGGGCTCAAGAGACCCAGTACTTC.

V is TRBV5-6 and J is TRBJ2-6, with D unclear. Deletions cut 1 base from V and 0 bases from J, with 8 bases between. The germline gives CDR1 SGHDT, CDR2 YYEEEE. The CDR3 extends over 16 amino acids. The CDR3 spells CASSLPLYSGANVLTF. DNA of the CDR3: TGTGCCAGCAGCTTGCCGCTCTACTCTGGGGCCAACGTCCTGACTTTC.

The chain is built from TRBV19 and TRBJ2-5, with D hard to call. V was cut by 5 bases and J by 2 bases, with 12 bases left in between. CDR1 and CDR2 (germline): LNHDA, SQIVND (reference sequence). This CDR3 contains 14 residues. In DNA form, the CDR3 reads TGTGCCAGTAGTGCCCTTAGAGGACAAGAGACCCAGTACTTC. Protein: CASSALRGQETQYF.

The chain uses TRBV2 and TRBJ1-3, with TRBD1 as a possible D gene (6 bases). The germline gives CDR1 SNHLY, CDR2 FYNNEI. This CDR3 has 16 amino acids. The V end was cut by 2 bases, the J end by 0 bases, with 11 bases between. CDR3 coding DNA: TGTGCCAGCAGTGAACTAGTGACAGGCTCTGGAAACACCATATATTTT. The encoded protein is CASSELVTGSGNTIYF. Variable domain in full (rest from reference TRBV2 and TRBJ1-3): EPEVTQTPSHQVTQMGQEVILRCVPISNHLYFYWYRQILGQKVEFLVSFYNNEISEKSEIFDDQFSVERPDGSNFTLKIRSTKLEDSAMYFCASSELVTGSGNTIYFGEGSWLTVV.

The V call is TRBV7-9, the J call TRBJ2-2; TRBD1 might be the D (5 bases). The length of the CDR3 is 15 residues. Germline CDR1 is SEHNR and CDR2 is FQNEAQ (reference sequence). Trimming left V 5 bases short and J 4 bases short, with 14 bases between. Here the CDR3 DNA reads TGTGCCAGCAGCACCCGGCGACAGAGCACCGGGGAGCTGTTTTTT. Translating it yields CASSTRRQSTGELFF.

The chain combines TRBV10-1 with TRBJ2-7, with D perhaps matching TRBD2 (6 bases). The CDR3 spans 17 residues. CDR1 is WNHNN and CDR2 is SYGVQD in the germline V gene (reference sequence). The V end was cut by 2 bases, the J end by 3 bases, with 20 bases between. CDR3 sequence: CASSEDTWDFPNYEQYV. The CDR3 nucleotides are TGCGCCAGCAGTGAGGATACGTGGGACTTCCCTAACTACGAGCAGTACGTC.

The rearrangement links TRBV5-5 to TRBJ1-3; D uncertain. Germline CDR1 and CDR2: SGHKS and YYEKEE (reference sequence). The V and J ends lost 0 bases and 4 bases respectively, with 8 bases between them. There are 14 residues in the CDR3. The CDR3 bases are TGTGCCAGCAGCTTGGCGCAGGCAGGAAACACCATATATTTT. Translated, it gives CASSLAQAGNTIYF.

V is TRBV6-5 and J is TRBJ1-2; TRBD1 aligns across 8 bases. This CDR3 has 14 residues. The germline V gene encodes CDR1 MNHEY and CDR2 SVGAGI. V lost 8 bases to trimming and J lost 2 bases; unmatched junction nucleotides: 7. The DNA of the CDR3 is TGTGCCAGCCGCCGGGACAGGCGGAACTATGGCTACACCTTC. Translated: CASRRDRRNYGYTF.

This clone was seen just once. A much bigger clone sits one base away, suggesting this may be a read error. The CDR3 DNA sequence: TGTGCCAGCAGCTTAGGCGGTGATCAGCCCCAGCATTTT. Protein product: CASSLGGDQPQHF. The chain links TRBV7-8 to TRBJ1-5, with no clear D. CDR3 length: 13 amino acids. Germline V gene sequence: CDR1 SGHVS, CDR2 FQNEAQ. Trimming cost V 1 base and J 5 bases, with 6 bases left between them.

This chain uses TRBV18 with TRBJ2-6, with D possibly TRBD1 on 6 matching bases. CDR3 length equals 15 residues. Trimming pared 6 bases from V and 4 bases from J, leaving 13 bases between. Per the germline V gene, CDR1 is KGHSH and CDR2 is LQKENI. For the CDR3, the DNA is TGTGCCAGCTCGCGTACAGGGACCGGGGCCAACGTCCTGACTTTC. Translating it yields CASSRTGTGANVLTF.

The genes are TRBV5-1 and TRBJ2-3; 11 bases are a match to TRBD2. The V gene's germline CDR1 is SGHRS and CDR2 YFSETQ. With V trimmed by 0 bases and J by 6 bases, 9 bases remained unmatched. This CDR3 is built from 17 residues. Written as DNA, the CDR3 is TGCGCCAGCAGCTTGGTGACTAGCGGGGCCTTCACGGATACGCAGTATTTT. It is translated as CASSLVTSGAFTDTQYF. The complete variable domain, with remaining parts taken from reference TRBV5-1 and TRBJ2-3, reads KAGVTQTPRYLIKTRGQQVTLSCSPISGHRSVSWYQQTPGQGLQFLFEYFSETQRNKGNFPGRFSGRQFSNSRSEMNVSTLELGDSALYLCASSLVTSGAFTDTQYFGPGTRLTVL.

The chain combines TRBV7-9 with TRBJ2-3; TRBD2 matches 9 bases. V dropped 5 bases and J dropped 10; count of bases not matched to a gene: 10. Germline CDR1 and CDR2: SEHNR and FQNEAQ (reference sequence). This CDR3 region has 14 residues. The DNA of the CDR3 is TGTGCCAGCAGCCCCCGGGTAGCGGGAGAGGCGCAGTATTTT. It is translated as CASSPRVAGEAQYF.

This clone was seen just once. V gene TRBV5-5 combines with J gene TRBJ2-2; D may be TRBD1 (5 bases). Trimming cost V 4 bases and J 10 bases, with 26 bases left between them. In germline, CDR1 is SGHKS, CDR2 YYEKEE (reference sequence). CDR3 length: 17 amino acids. CDR3 amino acids: CASSPIGWSGSRTELFF. CDR3 nucleotide sequence: TGTGCCAGCAGCCCTATAGGTTGGTCAGGGTCCCGGACGGAGCTGTTTTTT.

V gene TRBV2 combines with J gene TRBJ1-1, with a possible D match to TRBD1 (6 bases). This CDR3 is built from 12 residues. Between the trimmed V and J ends, which lost 6 bases and 4 bases, there was a span of 9 bases. CDR1 is SNHLY and CDR2 is FYNNEI in the germline V gene. The CDR3: CASRMTGTEAFF. The CDR3, as DNA: TGTGCCAGCAGGATGACAGGCACTGAAGCTTTCTTT.